Below are 32 T cell receptor beta chains sequenced from a single sample in a study of cytomegalovirus exposure and HLA in healthy donors. With 60 Vbeta and 13 Jbeta primers, the PCR was carried out. Libraries were prepared by immunoSEQ multiplex PCR; TCRdb keeps only in-frame clonotypes and omits some of them. The profile shows some 190,000 clones, approximately 79% of them singletons. The sequenced material came from PBMCs. The receptors originated from a woman between 18 and 29 years old in good health and CMV-seronegative.

V and J are TRBV29-1 and TRBJ1-1, with 7 bases that match TRBD1. Trimming cost V 1 base and J 4 bases; bases outside gene matches: 9. Germline assignment: CDR1 SQVTM and CDR2 ANQGSEA. CDR3 length: 15 amino acids. CDR3 in DNA: TGCAGCGTTGAAGTACAGGGGACTTATGGCACTGAAGCTTTCTTT. This encodes CSVEVQGTYGTEAFF.

The chain combines TRBV27 with TRBJ2-7; D ambiguous. Germline values: CDR1 MNHEY, CDR2 SMNVEV (reference sequence). Trimming removed 5 bases at V and 0 bases at J, with 11 bases between. There are 14 residues in the CDR3. The DNA of the CDR3 is TGTGCCAGCAGTCTCAGGTTGGGCTCCTACGAGCAGTACTTC. Encoded protein: CASSLRLGSYEQYF.

V and J are TRBV7-2 and TRBJ1-5, with D perhaps matching TRBD1 (5 bases). V lost 2 bases and J lost 3, with 8 bases in between. The CDR3 totals 14 residues. Germline loops: CDR1 SGHTA, CDR2 FQGNSA. CDR3 bases: TGTGCCAGCAGCTTACAAGGGGTCAATCAGCCCCAGCATTTT. Translation gives CASSLQGVNQPQHF.

The gene calls are TRBV15 and TRBJ1-6, with TRBD1 as a possible D gene (5 bases). Germline V gene data show CDR1 as LNHNV and CDR2 as YYDKDF (reference sequence). Trimming stripped 3 bases from V and 8 bases from J, with 14 bases between. The CDR3 is made up of 15 amino acids. The CDR3 sequence: CATSRAGQGYSPLHF. In nucleotides, the CDR3 is TGTGCCACCAGCAGGGCTGGACAAGGGTATTCACCCCTCCACTTT.

This chain links TRBV15 with TRBJ1-4, with TRBD1 matching over 9 bases. The germline CDR1 and CDR2 sequences are LNHNV and YYDKDF (reference sequence). The CDR3 runs 15 residues. The V and J ends lost 2 bases and 7 bases, in that order; junction bases with no gene match: 5. The DNA of the CDR3 is TGTGCCACCAGCAGACCGGACAGGGGTCTTGAAAAACTGTTTTTT. It encodes CATSRPDRGLEKLFF.

This clone was observed once. The gene calls are TRBV14 and TRBJ1-1; 9 bases fit TRBD1. Germline V gives CDR1 SGHDN, CDR2 FVKESK. The CDR3 consists of 16 residues. The V segment lost 4 bases and the J segment 4 bases; nucleotides outside the gene matches: 10. The CDR3 protein is CASSLGTGGLGTEAFF. The DNA for the CDR3 is TGTGCCAGCAGCCTTGGAACAGGGGGCCTGGGCACTGAAGCTTTCTTT.

DNA for the CDR3: TGTGCCAGCAGCATCTCGGGCACAGATACGCAGTATTTT. Encoded protein: CASSISGTDTQYF. The chain couples TRBV5-6 to TRBJ2-3; D is unresolved. Germline V gives CDR1 SGHDT, CDR2 YYEEEE. The CDR3 is 13 residues long. Trimming removed 4 bases from V and 1 base from J, with 7 bases in between.

This clone has more than one count but fewer than ten. This chain links TRBV6-6 with TRBJ2-1; 7 bases align to TRBD2. Germline lookup yields CDR1 MNHNY and CDR2 SVGAGI (reference sequence). This CDR3 is 14 amino acids long. V was clipped by 8 bases and J by 0 bases; unmatched bases: 4. The CDR3 bases are TGTGCCAGCTGGACGGGAGGCTCCTACAATGAGCAGTTCTTC. It encodes CASWTGGSYNEQFF.

V gene TRBV4-3 combines with J gene TRBJ2-3, with D perhaps TRBD2 (5 bases). Trimming shortened V by 1 base and J by 3 bases, and 5 bases separated the two germline ends. The germline CDR1 and CDR2 sequences are LGHNA and YSLEER. The CDR3 has 13 residues. DNA for the CDR3: TGCGCCAGCAGCCAAGGGAGGACAGATACGCAGTATTTT. It specifies CASSQGRTDTQYF.

The CDR3 nucleotides are TGTGCCATCAGTGGTGGTCCAGGGTTTCAGCCCCAGCATTTT. Amino acid sequence: CAISGGPGFQPQHF. The chain employs TRBV10-3 and TRBJ1-5; D might be TRBD1 (5 bases). V shed 4 bases and J shed 6 bases, with 13 bases lying between them. CDR3 length: 14 residues. Germline values: CDR1 ENHRY, CDR2 SYGVKD.

The chain recombines TRBV27 with TRBJ2-7; D is unresolved. Trimming took 5 bases from V and 2 from J, leaving 13 bases between them. Germline CDR1 MNHEY, CDR2 SMNVEV (reference sequence). The CDR3 covers 14 residues. Written as DNA, the CDR3 is TGTGCCAGCAGTCCCACGGCGACACCCTACGAGCAGTACTTC. This sequence encodes CASSPTATPYEQYF.

The rearrangement links TRBV7-3 to TRBJ2-1; a possible D gene is TRBD2 (7 bases). The germline V and J ends were trimmed by 8 bases and 5 bases, with 13 bases remaining between them. Germline V gene data show CDR1 as SGHTA and CDR2 as FQGTGA. This CDR3 spans 13 amino acids. In DNA, the CDR3 is TGTGCCAGCCCCGGGGGGCTCGACAATGAGCAGTTCTTC. Translation gives CASPGGLDNEQFF.

V usage is TRBV18 and J usage is TRBJ2-5, with 8 nucleotides matching TRBD2. The J segment lost 1 base and the V segment lost 3 bases, leaving 4 bases of the junction unmatched. The germline CDR1 and CDR2 sequences are KGHSH and LQKENI. The CDR3 consists of 15 residues. CDR3 coding DNA: TGTGCCAGCTCACCGGCGGGGGGCCCCCAAGAGACCCAGTACTTC. Translating gives CASSPAGGPQETQYF. Full variable domain (missing parts from reference TRBV18 and TRBJ2-5): NAGVMQNPRHLVRRRGQEARLRCSPMKGHSHVYWYRQLPEEGLKFMVYLQKENIIDESGMPKERFSAEFPKEGPSILRIQQVVRGDSAAYFCASSPAGGPQETQYFGPGTRLLVL.

The rearrangement joins TRBV6-1 to TRBJ2-2; TRBD2 matches 12 bases. V trimming: 2 bases; J trimming: 5 bases; junction bases outside the gene matches: 3. This CDR3 is 16 amino acids long. Germline assignment: CDR1 MNHNS and CDR2 SASEGT. The CDR3 sequence: CASSESTSGGTGELFF. CDR3 sequence (DNA): TGTGCCAGCAGTGAATCGACTAGCGGGGGAACCGGGGAGCTGTTTTTT.

V and J are TRBV7-3 and TRBJ2-7, with TRBD2 matching 15 bases. The trim removed 5 bases at V and 4 bases at J, leaving 3 bases unmatched. The CDR3 covers 15 residues. CDR1 and CDR2 (germline): SGHTA, FQGTGA. Here the CDR3 DNA reads TGTGCCAGCAGCAGGACTAGCGGGGGGGCGTACGAGCAGTACTTC. As protein: CASSRTSGGAYEQYF.

The genes are TRBV5-1 and TRBJ2-7; 10 bases align to TRBD2. The CDR3 runs to 16 residues. The V gene's germline CDR1 is SGHRS and CDR2 YFSETQ. The J segment lost 0 bases and the V segment lost 2 bases, leaving 5 bases of the junction unmatched. The CDR3 loop is CASSFQAGGSSYEQYF. The CDR3 DNA is TGCGCCAGCAGCTTTCAAGCGGGAGGGAGCTCCTACGAGCAGTACTTC. Full variable domain (remainder filled in from reference TRBV5-1 and TRBJ2-7): KAGVTQTPRYLIKTRGQQVTLSCSPISGHRSVSWYQQTPGQGLQFLFEYFSETQRNKGNFPGRFSGRQFSNSRSEMNVSTLELGDSALYLCASSFQAGGSSYEQYFGPGTRLTVT.

There are a few counts of this clone. The chain joins TRBV18 to TRBJ2-3; D perhaps matches TRBD2 (7 bases). The V gene's germline CDR1 is KGHSH and CDR2 LQKENI. V was cut by 4 bases and J by 5 bases, with 16 bases left in between. The CDR3 runs 15 residues. CDR3 nucleotide sequence: TGTGCCAGCTCACGTCTAGCGGAGGGGGGAGATACGCAGTATTTT. It specifies CASSRLAEGGDTQYF.

The chain links TRBV4-3 to TRBJ2-1, with TRBD1 identical over 8 bases. Unmatched junction bases numbered 8, after V lost 0 bases and J lost 7 bases. This CDR3 comprises 16 residues. Germline-derived CDR1 and CDR2 are LGHNA and YSLEER. The CDR3 region is CASSQDFRTGMNEQFF. The CDR3 bases are TGCGCCAGCAGCCAAGATTTTCGGACAGGGATGAATGAGCAGTTCTTC.

The rearrangement uses TRBV30 and TRBJ1-5, with D perhaps TRBD1 (5 bases). The V and J ends lost 3 bases and 3 bases respectively, with 9 bases between them. Germline CDR1 and CDR2: GTSNPN and SVGIG (reference sequence). The CDR3 is made up of 13 amino acids. This chain's CDR3 is CAWRGQANQPQHF. CDR3 bases: TGTGCCTGGAGGGGGCAGGCCAATCAGCCCCAGCATTTT.

J is TRBJ1-5 and V is TRBV6-5, with TRBD1 matching 7 bases. CDR3 size: 14 residues. From germline, CDR1 is MNHEY and CDR2 SVGAGI. Trimming took 5 bases from V and 3 from J; bases not matched to a gene: 4. The CDR3 reads CASSPGTVNQPQHF. The CDR3 bases are TGTGCCAGCAGTCCCGGGACAGTCAATCAGCCCCAGCATTTT.

The chain carries TRBV6-1 and TRBJ2-4, with 9 nucleotides matching TRBD1. J gave up 11 bases and V 8 bases, and 7 bases lay outside the gene matches. Germline V CDR1 and CDR2: MNHNS, SASEGT. This CDR3 comprises 12 residues. This chain's CDR3 is CASGRDRVVQYF. The CDR3 DNA is TGTGCCAGCGGCCGGGACAGGGTTGTTCAGTACTTC.

This chain links TRBV19 with TRBJ1-2, with D possibly matching TRBD1 (6 bases). CDR1 and CDR2 (germline): LNHDA, SQIVND (reference sequence). The CDR3 runs to 19 residues. V was cut by 2 bases and J by 4 bases, with 26 bases left in between. The CDR3 sequence is CASSIPTVRGWTPLYGYTF. The DNA of the CDR3 is TGTGCCAGTAGTATACCGACGGTCAGGGGTTGGACACCACTCTATGGCTACACCTTC.

The V call is TRBV2, the J call TRBJ1-5; D uncertain. Trimming took off 6 bases at V and 0 bases at J, with 6 bases between the two ends. This CDR3 region has 13 residues. Germline loops: CDR1 SNHLY, CDR2 FYNNEI. CDR3 in amino acids: CASSENSNQPQHF. The DNA of the CDR3 is TGTGCCAGCAGCGAGAATAGCAATCAGCCCCAGCATTTT.

V usage is TRBV5-1 and J usage is TRBJ2-5; 14 nucleotides line up with TRBD2. This CDR3 is built from 15 residues. Germline V gene data show CDR1 as SGHRS and CDR2 as YFSETQ. V lost 4 bases and J lost 3; bases outside the gene matches: 2. The CDR3 region has the DNA TGCGCCAGCAGCCGGGGACTAGCGGGGGAAGAGACCCAGTACTTC. It is translated as CASSRGLAGEETQYF.

V usage is TRBV6-5 and J usage is TRBJ1-1, with D unclear. The V end lost 2 bases, the J end lost 4 bases, and 8 bases lay between the germline ends. In germline, CDR1 is MNHEY, CDR2 SVGAGI. This CDR3 comprises 13 residues. This CDR3 reads CASSYEYSTEAFF. Here the CDR3 DNA reads TGTGCCAGCAGTTACGAGTATTCCACTGAAGCTTTCTTT.

The rearrangement joins TRBV6-5 to TRBJ1-4, with 8 nucleotides matching TRBD1. V was pared by 6 bases and J by 6 bases, with 9 bases of the junction left unmatched. Germline assignment: CDR1 MNHEY and CDR2 SVGAGI. The CDR3 has 15 amino acids. CDR3 in amino acids: CASSFGQGGYEKLFF. For the CDR3, the DNA is TGTGCCAGCAGCTTCGGACAGGGTGGATATGAAAAACTGTTTTTT.

Comments on this clone: The junction shows a germline mismatch at one end, possibly a read error. The gene calls are TRBV5-6 and TRBJ1-6; D may be TRBD1 (5 bases). CDR1 is SGHDT, CDR2 YYEEEE, per germline. The CDR3 loop spans 12 amino acids. In DNA form, the CDR3 reads TGTGCCAGCAGCTTGGCAGGGCCCTCCTGTGGCTTT. It is translated as CASSLAGPSCGF.

Details on this clone: A junction boundary mismatches the germline segment, possibly from a read error. The V call is TRBV4-3, the J call TRBJ1-5, with TRBD1 identical over 7 bases. The germline CDR1 and CDR2 sequences are LGHNA and YSLEER. This CDR3 region has 17 residues. CDR3 nucleotide sequence: TGCGCCAGCAGCCAAGATAAAGGGGGCCTAAGCAGTCAGCCCCAGCATTTT. It codes for CASSQDKGGLSSQPQHF.

The V and J genes are TRBV7-9 and TRBJ2-1; 7 nucleotides line up with TRBD2. Germline loops: CDR1 SEHNR, CDR2 FQNEAQ (reference sequence). V lost 5 bases, J lost 5 bases, and 6 bases stayed unmatched. The CDR3 spans 14 residues. The CDR3 DNA reads as TGTGCCAGCAGCCCCGGGGGGAAAGACAATGAGCAGTTCTTC. It is translated as CASSPGGKDNEQFF.

The chain is built from TRBV11-2 and TRBJ1-5, with D unclear. Per the germline V gene, CDR1 is SGHAT and CDR2 is FQNNGV. The CDR3 has 12 amino acids. Between the trimmed V and J ends, which lost 5 bases and 6 bases, there was a span of 8 bases. The CDR3 loop is CASSRDTQPQHF. In DNA form, the CDR3 reads TGTGCCAGCAGCAGAGATACTCAGCCCCAGCATTTT.

The chain is built from TRBV28 and TRBJ1-6; unclear D gene. The CDR3 is made up of 18 amino acids. Per germline, CDR1 MDHEN and CDR2 SYDVKM. Trimming took 1 base from V and 5 from J, leaving 18 bases between them. The CDR3 here is CASSLLVPRLEDNSPLHF. The CDR3 nucleotides read TGTGCCAGCAGTTTATTAGTTCCCCGTTTGGAGGATAATTCACCCCTCCACTTT.

This clone showed up just a few times. The V gene is TRBV28, the J gene TRBJ1-5, with D hard to call. With 1 base removed from V and 4 bases from J, the gap between germline ends came to 11 bases. The CDR3 sequence is 15 residues long. The germline gives CDR1 MDHEN, CDR2 SYDVKM. The CDR3: CASSLSTRENQPQHF. CDR3 coding DNA: TGTGCCAGCAGTTTATCTACGCGGGAAAATCAGCCCCAGCATTTT. Supplemented by reference TRBV28 and TRBJ1-5, the full variable domain reads DVKVTQSSRYLVKRTGEKVFLECVQDMDHENMFWYRQDPGLGLRLIYFSYDVKMKEKGDIPEGYSVSREKKERFSLILESASTNQTSMYLCASSLSTRENQPQHFGDGTRLSIL.